This TCR beta chain was identified in a study of OX40 agonist ivuxolimab in advanced cancers. Across the whole study: In this trial design, patients received ivuxolimab intravenously at 0.01 to 10 mg/kg every 2 weeks. Dose-escalation patients had hepatocellular carcinoma, melanoma, renal cell or head and neck cancer. Study findings and constraints: On average, CD8+ T cells showed a greater number of expanded clones than CD4+. At doses 0.1 to 3.0 mg/kg, CD4+ and CD8+ clones expanded.

Clones were read by immunoSEQ multiplex PCR, and TCRdb kept only the in-frame ones, dropping some. The table includes about 36,000 clones, around 73% detected once. About this clone: Antigen unknown.

The CDR3 totals 15 residues. Germline loops: CDR1 MNHEY, CDR2 SMNVEV (reference sequence). The V end was cut by 6 bases, the J end by 0 bases, with 12 bases between. Source: CD4+ or CD8+ T cells sorted from blood, taken in a trial of the OX40 agonist ivuxolimab. The chain combines TRBV27 with TRBJ1-5, with D perhaps TRBD1 (6 bases). The source is an adult with an advanced solid tumor such as melanoma, head and neck, liver or kidney cancer. The CDR3 nucleotides read TGTGCCAGCAGGCGGGCAGGGGATAGCAATCAGCCCCAGCATTTT. Translated: CASRRAGDSNQPQHF.